This paragraph reports one T cell receptor (beta chain). CDR1 and CDR2 from the germline V gene are KGHSH and LQKENI. The CDR3 covers 16 residues. V lost 3 bases to trimming and J lost 0 bases; unmatched junction nucleotides: 7. Clones were read by immunoSEQ multiplex PCR, and TCRdb kept only the in-frame ones, dropping some. Counted here are hundreds of thousands of clones, about 90% occurring once; the ten biggest clones make up roughly 1.5%. Treatment in this sample: about 20 received Ad26.COV2.S at low or high dose, single or two shots; roughly 5 received placebo; per-sample allocation not given. The samples date from day 63 after the first vaccine or placebo injection. Ad26.COV2.S expressed prefusion-stabilized spike from the original Wuhan strain. The entry originates in a study of Ad26.COV2.S vaccination and SARS-CoV-2 variants.

This sample comprised peripheral blood, obtained in a trial of Ad26.COV2.S vaccine versus placebo. The origin of this receptor is a person aged 18 to 59 who received the Ad26.COV2.S COVID-19 vaccine or a placebo. V usage is TRBV18 and J usage is TRBJ2-7; 8 bases are a match to TRBD1. The CDR3 nucleotides are TGTGCCAGCTCACCGGGGACAGGAAAATTCTCCTACGAGCAGTACTTC. Residues: CASSPGTGKFSYEQYF.